These 9 T cell receptor beta chains share one sample of origin, sequenced in a study of cytomegalovirus exposure and HLA in healthy donors. PCR involved 60 Vbeta and 13 Jbeta primers. Clones were sequenced by immunoSEQ multiplex PCR, and TCRdb holds only the in-frame ones, with some missing. The profile shows roughly 98,000 clones, 70% to 80% of them singletons. Sequencing was done on a sample of PBMCs. Every receptor here comes from a man younger than 35 in good health and CMV-seropositive.

The chain combines TRBV6-1 with TRBJ1-5, with a weak D call TRBD1 (5 bases). The germline CDR1 and CDR2 sequences are MNHNS and SASEGT. V was pared by 2 bases and J by 9 bases, with 8 bases between. The CDR3 consists of 12 residues. The CDR3 DNA is TGTGCCAGCAGTGAACTCAGGGCGCCCCAGCATTTT. It encodes CASSELRAPQHF.

This chain uses TRBV7-8 with TRBJ1-5, with D tentatively TRBD1 (6 bases). V was shortened by 1 base and J by 5 bases, with 9 bases between the two germline ends. The CDR3 is 14 residues long. CDR1 SGHVS and CDR2 FQNEAQ come from the germline V gene. CDR3 protein: CASSLERGYQPQHF. The CDR3 bases are TGTGCCAGCAGCTTAGAAAGGGGGTATCAGCCCCAGCATTTT.

V gene TRBV30 combines with J gene TRBJ1-1; D possibly corresponds to TRBD1 (6 bases). The CDR3 contains 13 residues. The germline V gene encodes CDR1 GTSNPN and CDR2 SVGIG (reference sequence). Trimming removed 0 bases at V and 3 bases at J, with 8 bases between. CDR3 coding DNA: TGTGCCTGGAGTGTAAGGGGGTACACTGAAGCTTTCTTT. It is translated as CAWSVRGYTEAFF.

The chain uses TRBV4-1 and TRBJ2-7; maybe TRBD1 (5 bases). Trimming removed 1 base at V and 4 bases at J, with 11 bases between. Germline V lookup: CDR1 MGHRA, CDR2 YSYEKL. CDR3 size: 14 residues. CDR3 protein: CASSQVSGMYEQYF. The CDR3 nucleotides are TGCGCCAGCAGCCAAGTCTCAGGGATGTACGAGCAGTACTTC.

About this clone: Other DNA variants within this sample encode the same CDR3. J is TRBJ1-6 and V is TRBV5-1; D may be TRBD1 (6 bases). The CDR3 sequence is 14 residues long. Trimming stripped 0 bases from V and 7 bases from J, with 8 bases between. Per the germline V gene, CDR1 is SGHRS and CDR2 is YFSETQ. CDR3 loop: CASSLDRVNSPLHF. DNA of the CDR3: TGCGCCAGCAGCTTGGACAGGGTAAATTCACCCCTCCACTTT. The full variable domain, its missing parts supplied by reference TRBV5-1 and TRBJ1-6, is KAGVTQTPRYLIKTRGQQVTLSCSPISGHRSVSWYQQTPGQGLQFLFEYFSETQRNKGNFPGRFSGRQFSNSRSEMNVSTLELGDSALYLCASSLDRVNSPLHFGNGTRLTVT.

V usage is TRBV29-1 and J usage is TRBJ2-5; D not resolved. Trimming cost V 6 bases and J 7 bases, with 12 bases left between them. There are 11 residues in the CDR3. Germline V gene sequence: CDR1 SQVTM, CDR2 ANQGSEA. CDR3 sequence reads: CSVRILGTQYF. The DNA for the CDR3 is TGCAGCGTGAGGATTCTTGGGACCCAGTACTTC.

The CDR3 loop is CASSILAGAGETQYF. The CDR3 region has the DNA TGCGCCAGCAGCATCCTAGCGGGGGCAGGGGAGACCCAGTACTTC. The V gene is TRBV5-1, the J gene TRBJ2-5; 10 bases are a match to TRBD2. The CDR3 covers 15 residues. V lost 4 bases to trimming and J lost 5 bases; unmatched junction nucleotides: 8. Per the germline V gene, CDR1 is SGHRS and CDR2 is YFSETQ.

The chain combines TRBV11-2 with TRBJ2-7; D is unclear. V was pared by 3 bases and J by 2 bases, with 8 bases between. Germline CDR1 and CDR2: SGHAT and FQNNGV. The CDR3 has 13 residues. The CDR3 loop is CASSFGFTYEQYF. The DNA for the CDR3 is TGTGCCAGCAGCTTTGGCTTTACCTACGAGCAGTACTTC.

The table lists this clone with a count of one. The chain employs TRBV19 and TRBJ1-5, with TRBD1 matching over 9 bases. J was trimmed by 6 bases and V by 0 bases; bases with no gene match: 9. The CDR3 runs 17 residues. In germline, CDR1 is LNHDA, CDR2 SQIVND (reference sequence). In DNA form, the CDR3 reads TGTGCCAGTAGTATAGAATTGGTTGCGACAGGGGGTCAGCCCCAGCATTTT. Its protein is CASSIELVATGGQPQHF. The whole variable domain, remainder taken from reference TRBV19 and TRBJ1-5, is DGGITQSPKYLFRKEGQNVTLSCEQNLNHDAMYWYRQDPGQGLRLIYYSQIVNDFQKGDIAEGYSVSREKKESFPLTVTSAQKNPTAFYLCASSIELVATGGQPQHFGDGTRLSIL.